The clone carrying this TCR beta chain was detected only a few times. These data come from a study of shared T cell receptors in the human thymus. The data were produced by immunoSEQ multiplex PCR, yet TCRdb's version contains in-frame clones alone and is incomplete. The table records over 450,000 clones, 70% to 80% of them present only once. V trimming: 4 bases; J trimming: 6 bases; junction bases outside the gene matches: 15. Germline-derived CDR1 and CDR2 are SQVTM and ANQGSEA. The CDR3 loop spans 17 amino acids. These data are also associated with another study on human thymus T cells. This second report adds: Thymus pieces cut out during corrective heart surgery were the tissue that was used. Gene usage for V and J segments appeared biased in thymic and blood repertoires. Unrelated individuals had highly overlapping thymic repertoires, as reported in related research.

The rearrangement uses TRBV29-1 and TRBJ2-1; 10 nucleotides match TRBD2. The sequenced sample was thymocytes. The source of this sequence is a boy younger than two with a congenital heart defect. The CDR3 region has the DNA TGCAGCGTTGGCCGAAATCACGGACTAGCGGAGTTCAATGAGCAGTTCTTC. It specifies CSVGRNHGLAEFNEQFF.